Sequencing of this TCR beta chain was carried out in a study of blood T cell repertoires in COVID-19. CDR1 and CDR2 from the germline V gene are MGHRA and YSYEKL. CDR3 size: 16 residues. Profiling relied on immunoSEQ multiplex PCR, and the TCRdb table lists in-frame clones only, not all of them. The table includes approximately 290,000 clones, nearly 90% detected once. For this clone: At one end, the junction sequence differs from germline, possibly due to a read error.

The clonotype originates from a woman aged 30 to 39 with COVID-19, enrolled during active disease. The chain recombines TRBV4-1 with TRBJ2-7, with D possibly TRBD2 on 5 matching bases. The specimen sequenced was peripheral blood. CDR3 in DNA: TGCGCCAGCAGCCAAGAAATGGTAGGGAGAGTCTACGATCAGTACTTC. Amino acids: CASSQEMVGRVYDQYF.